This T cell receptor (beta chain) emerged from a study of cytomegalovirus exposure and HLA in healthy donors. Primers included in the PCR were 60 Vbeta and 13 Jbeta primers. Data came from immunoSEQ multiplex PCR; TCRdb stores just in-frame clones and leaves some out. The sample includes about 180,000 clones, roughly 80% of them seen just once. Trimming shortened V by 1 base and J by 5 bases, and 21 bases separated the two germline ends. This CDR3 has 18 residues. In the case of this clone: The antigen remains undetermined.

Whole-study results and caveats: Earlier findings revealed that most TCR beta V segments proved productive either about 90% or about 30% of the time.

Sequencing used PBMCs. The chain recombines TRBV23-1 with TRBJ2-1, with D tentatively TRBD1 (5 bases). TRBV23-1 is classed as an ORF, of uncertain function. The receptor was isolated from a man aged 35 to 55 in good health and CMV-seronegative. In DNA form, the CDR3 reads TGCGCCAGCAGTCAATTAGGGGAAGAGCAAGGGCCAAACAATGAGCAGTTCTTC. It codes for CASSQLGEEQGPNNEQFF.